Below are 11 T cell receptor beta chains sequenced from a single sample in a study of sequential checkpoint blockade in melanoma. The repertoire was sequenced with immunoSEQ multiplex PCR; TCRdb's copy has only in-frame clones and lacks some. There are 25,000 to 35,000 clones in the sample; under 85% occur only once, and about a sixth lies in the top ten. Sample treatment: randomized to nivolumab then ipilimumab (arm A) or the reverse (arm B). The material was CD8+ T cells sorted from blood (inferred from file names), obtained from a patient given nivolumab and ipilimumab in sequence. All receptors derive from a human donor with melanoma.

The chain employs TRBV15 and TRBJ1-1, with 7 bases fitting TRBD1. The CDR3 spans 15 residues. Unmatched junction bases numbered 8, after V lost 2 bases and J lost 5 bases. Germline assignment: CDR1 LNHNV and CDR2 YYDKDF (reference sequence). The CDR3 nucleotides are TGTGCCACCAGCAGAAGTACAGGGGTGAGAACTGAAGCTTTCTTT. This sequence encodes CATSRSTGVRTEAFF.

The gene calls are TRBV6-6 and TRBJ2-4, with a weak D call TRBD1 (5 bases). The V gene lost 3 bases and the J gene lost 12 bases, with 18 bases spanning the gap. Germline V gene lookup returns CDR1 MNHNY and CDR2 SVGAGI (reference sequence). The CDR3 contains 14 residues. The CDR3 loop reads CASSYDRPTENQYF. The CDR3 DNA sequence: TGTGCCAGCAGTTATGACAGACCCACGGAAAATCAGTACTTC.

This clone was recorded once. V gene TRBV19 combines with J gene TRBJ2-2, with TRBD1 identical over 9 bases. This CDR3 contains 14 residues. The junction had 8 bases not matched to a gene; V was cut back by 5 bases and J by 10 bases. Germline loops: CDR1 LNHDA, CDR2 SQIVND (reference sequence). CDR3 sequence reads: CASSPGQGGMELFF. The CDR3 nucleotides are TGTGCCAGTAGTCCGGGACAGGGCGGTATGGAGCTGTTTTTT.

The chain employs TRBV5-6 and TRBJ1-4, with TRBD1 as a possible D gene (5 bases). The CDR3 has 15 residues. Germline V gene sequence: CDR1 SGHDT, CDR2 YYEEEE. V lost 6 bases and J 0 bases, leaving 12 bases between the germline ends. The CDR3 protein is CASTLGGATNEKLFF. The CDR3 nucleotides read TGTGCCAGCACCCTCGGGGGTGCAACTAATGAAAAACTGTTTTTT.

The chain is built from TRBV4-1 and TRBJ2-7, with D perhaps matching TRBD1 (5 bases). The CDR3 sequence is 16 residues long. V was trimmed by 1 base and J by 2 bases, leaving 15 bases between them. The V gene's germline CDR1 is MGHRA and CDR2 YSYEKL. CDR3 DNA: TGCGCCAGCAGCCAAGGGGCGCCAGGGATCACCTACGAGCAGTACTTC. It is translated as CASSQGAPGITYEQYF.

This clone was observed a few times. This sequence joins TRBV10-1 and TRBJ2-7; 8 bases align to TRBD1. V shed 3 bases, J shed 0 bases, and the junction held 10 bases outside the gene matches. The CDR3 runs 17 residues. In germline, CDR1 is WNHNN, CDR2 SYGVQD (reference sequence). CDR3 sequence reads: CASSDPPYRGSSYEQYF. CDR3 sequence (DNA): TGCGCCAGCAGTGACCCTCCTTACAGGGGGAGCTCCTACGAGCAGTACTTC.

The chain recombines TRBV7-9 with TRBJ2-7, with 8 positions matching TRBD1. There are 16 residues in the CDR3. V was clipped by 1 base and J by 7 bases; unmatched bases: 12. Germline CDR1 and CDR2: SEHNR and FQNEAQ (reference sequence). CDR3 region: CASSLGSGQGAREQYF. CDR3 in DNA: TGTGCCAGCAGCTTAGGTAGTGGTCAGGGGGCGAGGGAGCAGTACTTC. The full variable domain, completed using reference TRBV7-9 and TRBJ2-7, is DTGVSQNPRHKITKRGQNVTFRCDPISEHNRLYWYRQTLGQGPEFLTYFQNEAQLEKSRLLSDRFSAERPKGSFSTLEIQRTEQGDSAMYLCASSLGSGQGAREQYFGPGTRLTVT.

For the CDR3, the DNA is TGCAGCGTTCTCGGGGGGGACAGGGCGTACGAGCAGTACTTC. It translates to CSVLGGDRAYEQYF. The V gene is TRBV29-1, the J gene TRBJ2-7, with D possibly matching TRBD1 (9 bases). Germline V lookup: CDR1 SQVTM, CDR2 ANQGSEA. The germline V and J ends were trimmed by 5 bases and 4 bases, with 18 bases remaining between them. This CDR3 has 14 amino acids.

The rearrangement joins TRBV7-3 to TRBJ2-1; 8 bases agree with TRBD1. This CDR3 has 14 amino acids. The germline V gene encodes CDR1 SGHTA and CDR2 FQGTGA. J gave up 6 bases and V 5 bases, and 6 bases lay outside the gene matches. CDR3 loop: CASSPQGAFNEQFF. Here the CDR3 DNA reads TGTGCCAGCAGCCCCCAGGGGGCCTTCAATGAGCAGTTCTTC.

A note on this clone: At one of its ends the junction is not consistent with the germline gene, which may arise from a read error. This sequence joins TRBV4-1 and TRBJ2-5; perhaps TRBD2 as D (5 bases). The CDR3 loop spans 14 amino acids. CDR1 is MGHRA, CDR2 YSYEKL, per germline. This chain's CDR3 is CASSQVDVRETRYF. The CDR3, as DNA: TGCGCCAGCAGCCAAGTCGATGTTAGGGAGACCCGGTACTTC.

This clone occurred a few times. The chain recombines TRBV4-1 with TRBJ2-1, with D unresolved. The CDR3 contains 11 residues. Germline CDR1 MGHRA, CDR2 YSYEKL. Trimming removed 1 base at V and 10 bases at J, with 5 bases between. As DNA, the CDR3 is TGCGCCAGCAGCCAAGGTACAGAGCAGTTCTTC. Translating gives CASSQGTEQFF.